The 5 T cell receptor beta chains below all came from one sample that was sequenced in a study of beta chain features in type 1 diabetes. Overall study results and limits: Across all four CD4+ subsets, people with type 1 diabetes showed modestly shorter TCRB CDR3s.

For these receptors, no antigen is known. The isolated RNA, all of it, was reverse transcribed, so expressed TCRB transcripts were what got sequenced. Only in-frame clones appear in the TCRdb table, and some are missing; sequencing was by immunoSEQ multiplex PCR. This sample has almost 350,000 clones, with around 8.5% found just once. What was sequenced was central memory CD4+ T cells from blood. The origin of the receptors is a man under 40 with type 1 diabetes.

This chain connects TRBV10-3 to TRBJ1-2; D may be TRBD1 (5 bases). The V gene lost 5 bases and the J gene lost 5 bases, with 21 bases spanning the gap. The CDR3 runs 16 residues. Per germline, CDR1 ENHRY and CDR2 SYGVKD. The CDR3 loop is CAISPLHIGDSYGYTF. The CDR3 region has the DNA TGTGCCATCAGTCCGCTACACATAGGGGATTCGTATGGCTACACCTTC.

The rearrangement uses TRBV6-5 and TRBJ2-7, with 10 nucleotides matching TRBD1. Germline V gives CDR1 MNHEY, CDR2 SVGAGI. The CDR3 is 16 residues long. The V segment lost 0 bases and the J segment 5 bases; nucleotides outside the gene matches: 7. Here the CDR3 reads CASSYSRGQGGHEQYF. The CDR3 DNA reads as TGTGCCAGCAGTTACTCGCGTGGACAGGGGGGTCACGAGCAGTACTTC.

This rearrangement joins TRBV7-2 to TRBJ1-2, with 7 bases that match TRBD1. Germline CDR1 SGHTA, CDR2 FQGNSA. The CDR3 loop spans 13 amino acids. V was clipped by 5 bases and J by 8 bases; unmatched bases: 8. The CDR3 protein is CASSAQGDVGYTF. The CDR3 nucleotides are TGTGCCAGCAGCGCTCAGGGGGACGTAGGCTACACCTTC.

The genes are TRBV10-3 and TRBJ2-3; 8 bases map to TRBD1. This CDR3 has 14 amino acids. CDR1 and CDR2 (germline): ENHRY, SYGVKD. Trimming removed 5 bases from V and 0 bases from J; junction bases left unmatched: 1. The CDR3 is CAISYRGSTDTQYF. DNA of the CDR3: TGTGCCATCAGTTACAGGGGGAGCACAGATACGCAGTATTTT.

CDR3: CASRDRENNSPLHF. CDR3 bases: TGTGCCAGCAGAGACAGGGAGAATAATTCACCCCTCCACTTT. The chain is built from TRBV5-4 and TRBJ1-6, with 7 bases matching TRBD1. This CDR3 has 14 residues. Germline V gene lookup returns CDR1 SGHNT and CDR2 YYREEE (reference sequence). V shed 5 bases and J 5 bases; nucleotides not matched to a gene: 4.